The 30 T cell receptor beta chains presented below share a single source sample, sequenced in a study of T cells in tumors after PD-1 blockade. Measured with immunoSEQ multiplex PCR; TCRdb has only the in-frame clones, and not every one. Of tens of thousands of clones listed, roughly 73% are singletons. The specimen was PBMCs, collected after anti-PD-1 treatment. These receptors originate from a human donor with basal cell carcinoma.

This clone appeared a few times. V is TRBV5-1 and J is TRBJ2-3, with 9 bases aligning to TRBD2. Trimming removed 0 bases from V and 3 bases from J; junction bases left unmatched: 5. CDR1 is SGHRS and CDR2 is YFSETQ in the germline V gene. The length of the CDR3 is 16 residues. The CDR3 coding sequence is TGCGCCAGCAGCTTGGCAGGCGCGGGAGGGACAGATACGCAGTATTTT. Translating gives CASSLAGAGGTDTQYF.

The V call is TRBV7-9, the J call TRBJ2-7, with a weak D call TRBD2 (5 bases). The germline V gene encodes CDR1 SEHNR and CDR2 FQNEAQ (reference sequence). CDR3 size: 15 residues. V was cut by 5 bases and J by 3 bases, with 17 bases left in between. CDR3 sequence (DNA): TGTGCCAGCAGCCAGCTGCACGGGGAGTACTACGAGCAGTACTTC. As protein: CASSQLHGEYYEQYF.

V usage is TRBV7-2 and J usage is TRBJ2-5; 7 bases map to TRBD2. With 1 base clipped from V and 4 bases from J, the junction kept 9 bases outside the gene matches. The CDR3 has 16 amino acids. Germline CDR1 SGHTA, CDR2 FQGNSA. CDR3 sequence reads: CASSLEGWRERETQYF. For the CDR3, the DNA is TGTGCCAGCAGCTTAGAGGGTTGGCGGGAGCGAGAGACCCAGTACTTC.

This chain uses TRBV5-1 with TRBJ2-7, with TRBD2 matching over 7 bases. This CDR3 is built from 17 residues. Germline V gene sequence: CDR1 SGHRS, CDR2 YFSETQ. After removal of 0 bases from V and 1 base from J, the junction contained 10 bases not matched to a gene. The CDR3: CASSLGGGGTESYEQYF. DNA for the CDR3: TGCGCCAGCAGCTTGGGTGGGGGAGGGACGGAGTCCTACGAGCAGTACTTC.

V usage is TRBV5-8 and J usage is TRBJ2-7; D may be TRBD1 (5 bases). Between the trimmed V and J ends, which lost 7 bases and 5 bases, there was a span of 28 bases. The germline V gene encodes CDR1 SGHTS and CDR2 YDEGEE. The length of the CDR3 is 17 residues. The CDR3 spells CASSRRGGVISGDEQYF. CDR3 nucleotides: TGTGCCAGCTCTAGAAGGGGTGGAGTAATCTCGGGTGACGAGCAGTACTTC.

By sample share, this clone is hyperexpanded. The CDR3 is CASSWPGGAGEETQYF. The CDR3 DNA is TGTGCCAGCAGTTGGCCGGGGGGCGCGGGGGAGGAGACCCAGTACTTC. This chain uses TRBV28 with TRBJ2-5; D might be TRBD2 (7 bases). The CDR3 extends over 16 amino acids. Germline V lookup: CDR1 MDHEN, CDR2 SYDVKM. Trimming stripped 4 bases from V and 5 bases from J, with 20 bases between.

V and J are TRBV2 and TRBJ1-2; no clear D gene. Trimming cost V 5 bases and J 5 bases, with 9 bases left between them. The CDR3 has 12 residues. CDR1 and CDR2 (germline): SNHLY, FYNNEI. The CDR3 sequence is CASSPSTYGYTF. In nucleotides, the CDR3 is TGTGCCAGCAGTCCCTCAACATATGGCTACACCTTC.

The rearrangement uses TRBV18 and TRBJ1-1; 8 nucleotides match TRBD1. The CDR3 extends over 16 amino acids. V was clipped by 2 bases and J by 3 bases; unmatched bases: 8. Germline V CDR1 and CDR2: KGHSH, LQKENI. The CDR3 sequence: CASSPIQGAFDTEAFF. The CDR3 DNA reads TGTGCCAGCTCACCAATCCAGGGGGCCTTTGACACTGAAGCTTTCTTT.

This chain joins TRBV4-2 and TRBJ2-2; D unresolved. V was trimmed by 0 bases and J by 4 bases, leaving 3 bases between them. Germline CDR1 and CDR2: LGHNA and YNFKEQ. This CDR3 has 13 residues. The CDR3 region is CASSQDSTGELFF. CDR3 nucleotides: TGTGCCAGCAGCCAAGATTCCACCGGGGAGCTGTTTTTT.

The chain is built from TRBV4-2 and TRBJ2-7, with D possibly matching TRBD2 (7 bases). CDR3 length: 14 amino acids. Germline V gene lookup returns CDR1 LGHNA and CDR2 YNFKEQ. V was clipped by 3 bases and J by 4 bases, with 13 bases between them. The CDR3 protein is CASSQAGAKYEQYF. The CDR3 nucleotides read TGTGCCAGCAGCCAGGCGGGGGCAAAATACGAGCAGTACTTC.

The chain joins TRBV5-1 to TRBJ1-6; the D is unclear. The CDR3 is made up of 18 amino acids. Germline loops: CDR1 SGHRS, CDR2 YFSETQ. Trimming removed 0 bases from V and 0 bases from J, with 13 bases in between. The CDR3 sequence: CASSLEPPRSSYNSPLHF. CDR3 DNA sequence: TGCGCCAGCAGCTTGGAGCCACCACGTTCCTCCTATAATTCACCCCTCCACTTT.

This chain uses TRBV2 with TRBJ2-3; the match to TRBD2 covers 7 bases. Germline loops: CDR1 SNHLY, CDR2 FYNNEI. With V trimmed by 2 bases and J by 6 bases, 8 bases remained unmatched. CDR3 size: 15 residues. Here the CDR3 reads CASSEWGGSPDTQYF. Here the CDR3 DNA reads TGTGCCAGCAGTGAATGGGGGGGTTCTCCGGATACGCAGTATTTT.

The genes are TRBV9 and TRBJ2-1; 9 nucleotides agree with TRBD2. Germline CDR1 is SGDLS and CDR2 is YYNGEE. V shed 4 bases, J shed 5 bases, and the junction held 10 bases outside the gene matches. The CDR3 is 16 residues long. As DNA, the CDR3 is TGTGCCAGCAGCCCCTACGCGACTAGCGGAAACAATGAGCAGTTCTTC. As protein: CASSPYATSGNNEQFF. The whole variable domain, filled in from reference TRBV9 and TRBJ2-1, reads DSGVTQTPKHLITATGQRVTLRCSPRSGDLSVYWYQQSLDQGLQFLIQYYNGEERAKGNILERFSAQQFPDLHSELNLSSLELGDSALYFCASSPYATSGNNEQFFGPGTRLTVL.

The chain combines TRBV6-1 with TRBJ2-2, with D uncertain. Germline CDR1 is MNHNS and CDR2 is SASEGT. The V gene lost 2 bases and the J gene lost 5 bases, with 9 bases spanning the gap. This CDR3 has 14 residues. This chain's CDR3 is CASSEIWRTGELFF. The CDR3, as DNA: TGTGCCAGCAGTGAAATCTGGCGGACCGGGGAGCTGTTTTTT.

This rearrangement joins TRBV9 to TRBJ2-3; TRBD1 matches 8 bases. Per the germline V gene, CDR1 is SGDLS and CDR2 is YYNGEE. V trimming: 0 bases; J trimming: 4 bases; junction bases outside the gene matches: 7. CDR3 length: 16 residues. CDR3 sequence: CASSVAPTGEADTQYF. In nucleotides, the CDR3 is TGTGCCAGCAGCGTAGCCCCGACAGGGGAAGCAGATACGCAGTATTTT.

The chain recombines TRBV24-1 with TRBJ2-5; D ambiguous. Trimming took off 9 bases at V and 1 base at J, with 11 bases between the two ends. The CDR3 runs to 13 residues. Germline values: CDR1 KGHDR, CDR2 SFDVKD. The CDR3 DNA follows: TGTGCCACCTCTTCACAGTCCCAAGAGACCCAGTACTTC. Translation: CATSSQSQETQYF.

This sequence joins TRBV7-9 and TRBJ2-7, with 8 bases lining up with TRBD1. The CDR3 is 17 amino acids. Germline V gene lookup returns CDR1 SEHNR and CDR2 FQNEAQ (reference sequence). Trimming at V came to 1 base and at J to 6 bases, leaving 14 bases not matched to a gene. The CDR3 is CASSLEHPHVDRAEQYF. CDR3 in DNA: TGTGCCAGCAGCTTAGAACACCCCCACGTGGACAGGGCCGAGCAGTACTTC.

This clone was seen more than once but under ten times. The V and J genes are TRBV7-9 and TRBJ1-1; possibly TRBD1 for D (5 bases). CDR1 is SEHNR and CDR2 is FQNEAQ in the germline V gene (reference sequence). The V gene lost 3 bases and the J gene lost 1 base, with 15 bases spanning the gap. This CDR3 comprises 16 residues. In DNA form, the CDR3 reads TGTGCCAGCAGCTTCCCGTTGGGGGTACAGAACACTGAAGCTTTCTTT. It codes for CASSFPLGVQNTEAFF.

This clone was seen a handful of times. The chain is built from TRBV7-6 and TRBJ1-5, with D unclear. The CDR3 spans 15 residues. Germline CDR1 and CDR2: SGHVS and FNYEAQ. V lost 0 bases and J lost 6, with 12 bases in between. In DNA, the CDR3 is TGTGCCAGCAGCTTAGCGTCGGGCGCAGGTCAGCCCCAGCATTTT. Translating gives CASSLASGAGQPQHF.

The V gene is TRBV6-1, the J gene TRBJ2-1; no firm D call. This CDR3 is built from 12 residues. The V and J ends lost 2 bases and 9 bases respectively, with 8 bases between them. Germline values: CDR1 MNHNS, CDR2 SASEGT. CDR3 region: CASSERHFEQFF. The CDR3 DNA follows: TGTGCCAGCAGTGAACGCCACTTTGAGCAGTTCTTC.

The V gene is TRBV7-9, the J gene TRBJ2-7; D is possibly TRBD1 (6 bases). V was clipped by 3 bases and J by 6 bases, with 12 bases between them. This CDR3 contains 13 residues. The germline CDR1 and CDR2 sequences are SEHNR and FQNEAQ (reference sequence). CDR3 residues: CASSFNRVGEQYF. CDR3 in DNA: TGTGCCAGCAGCTTTAACAGGGTAGGCGAGCAGTACTTC.

The CDR3 coding sequence is TGTGCCAGCAGTTACGGGACAGGGGACTCTTCACCCCTCCACTTT. It translates to CASSYGTGDSSPLHF. The chain is built from TRBV6-5 and TRBJ1-6; TRBD1 matches 10 bases. Germline CDR1 MNHEY, CDR2 SVGAGI. Trimming removed 2 bases from V and 9 bases from J; junction bases left unmatched: 4. The CDR3 spans 15 residues.

V usage is TRBV5-6 and J usage is TRBJ1-3; D gene uncertain. Trimming cost V 1 base and J 0 bases, with 8 bases left between them. The CDR3 has 15 amino acids. Looked up from germline, CDR1 is SGHDT and CDR2 is YYEEEE. CDR3 bases: TGTGCCAGCAGCTTGTCGGTAAACTCTGGAAACACCATATATTTT. As protein: CASSLSVNSGNTIYF.

The V call is TRBV19, the J call TRBJ2-7; TRBD1 matches 10 bases. The CDR3 loop spans 15 amino acids. Germline lookup yields CDR1 LNHDA and CDR2 SQIVND (reference sequence). V dropped 4 bases and J dropped 1; count of bases not matched to a gene: 4. The DNA for the CDR3 is TGTGCCAGTAGTACGGGACAGGGGAGGTCCTACGAGCAGTACTTC. Translating it yields CASSTGQGRSYEQYF.

V and J are TRBV14 and TRBJ1-6; TRBD1 matches at 10 bases. The junction had 22 bases not matched to a gene; V was cut back by 4 bases and J by 10 bases. CDR1 and CDR2 from the germline V gene are SGHDN and FVKESK. This CDR3 contains 20 residues. The CDR3 reads CASSLIRRDRGPLGGSPLHF. In DNA form, the CDR3 reads TGTGCCAGCAGCCTTATCCGCCGGGACAGGGGACCCCTCGGGGGCTCACCCCTCCACTTT.

This chain joins TRBV18 and TRBJ2-3; D unclear. This CDR3 has 11 amino acids. Germline V gene data show CDR1 as KGHSH and CDR2 as LQKENI. V lost 3 bases to trimming and J lost 6 bases, with 4 bases between them. CDR3 region: CASSPGDTQYF. Written as DNA, the CDR3 is TGTGCCAGCTCACCCGGGGATACGCAGTATTTT.

The chain couples TRBV30 to TRBJ1-6; D possibly corresponds to TRBD1 (5 bases). The CDR3 sequence is 13 residues long. The germline CDR1 and CDR2 sequences are GTSNPN and SVGIG (reference sequence). Between the trimmed V and J ends, which lost 3 bases and 12 bases, there was a span of 15 bases. The CDR3 DNA sequence: TGTGCCTGGAGCACAGGTTCAGTGCGACCCCTCCACTTT. It is translated as CAWSTGSVRPLHF.

This clone was observed a single time. The V call is TRBV5-6, the J call TRBJ1-2; no reliable D call. Trimming cost V 4 bases and J 3 bases, with 16 bases left between them. This CDR3 region has 15 residues. Germline V lookup: CDR1 SGHDT, CDR2 YYEEEE. The DNA for the CDR3 is TGTGCCAGCAGCCCCCTGGCCAAGAGAGACTATGGCTACACCTTC. Translating it yields CASSPLAKRDYGYTF.

The V and J genes are TRBV4-3 and TRBJ2-3; 13 nucleotides line up with TRBD2. Germline V CDR1 and CDR2: LGHNA, YSLEER. The CDR3 consists of 20 residues. Germline trimming cut 0 bases from V and 2 bases from J; bases unmatched to any gene: 11. CDR3 loop: CASSQEGGLAGARVTDTQYF. CDR3 sequence (DNA): TGCGCCAGCAGCCAAGAGGGCGGACTAGCGGGAGCAAGGGTCACAGATACGCAGTATTTT.

For the CDR3, the DNA is TGTGCCAGCAGCTCCCACCTACCGGGCCTCTTTTCCCCTGAAGCTTTCTTT. Its translation: CASSSHLPGLFSPEAFF. The chain joins TRBV11-3 to TRBJ1-1, with D uncertain. Germline assignment: CDR1 SGHNT and CDR2 YENEEA. The CDR3 is made up of 17 amino acids. V was cut by 4 bases and J by 6 bases, with 24 bases left in between.